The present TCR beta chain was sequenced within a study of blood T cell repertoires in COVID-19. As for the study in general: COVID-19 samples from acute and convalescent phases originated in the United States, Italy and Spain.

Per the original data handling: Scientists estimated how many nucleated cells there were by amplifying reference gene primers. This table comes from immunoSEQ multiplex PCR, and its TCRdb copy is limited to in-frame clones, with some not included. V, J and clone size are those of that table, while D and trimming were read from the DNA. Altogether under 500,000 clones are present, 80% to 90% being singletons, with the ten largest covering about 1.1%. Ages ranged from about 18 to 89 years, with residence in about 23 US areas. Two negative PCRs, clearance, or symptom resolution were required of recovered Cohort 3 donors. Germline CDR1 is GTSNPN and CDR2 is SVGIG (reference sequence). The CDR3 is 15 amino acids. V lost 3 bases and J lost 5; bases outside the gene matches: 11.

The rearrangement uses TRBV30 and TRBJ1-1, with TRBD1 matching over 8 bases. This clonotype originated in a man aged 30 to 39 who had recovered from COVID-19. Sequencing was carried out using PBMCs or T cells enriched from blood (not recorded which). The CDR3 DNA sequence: TGTGCCTGGAGCCCTCCCAGGGGGCGCTTTACTGAAGCTTTCTTT. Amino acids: CAWSPPRGRFTEAFF.